The clone carrying this T cell receptor beta chain is labeled medium-sized. The target antigen is unknown. These data originate in a study of metastatic and nonmetastatic thyroid tumors. Study-wide context: Repertoire data that came from the blood and tumor or nodule tissue of malignant and benign thyroid patients were compared.

Thyroid surgery was preceded by no treatment in any patient. The study, taken as a whole, reports: Reported TCR beta diversity, measured in blood and tumor, was significantly higher for malignant thyroid tumors than for benign nodules.

This CDR3 comprises 15 residues. Deletions cut 1 base from V and 1 base from J, with 11 bases between. Germline values: CDR1 MDHEN, CDR2 SYDVKM. Original processing methods: The study built a papillary thyroid cancer distant-metastasis classifier from CDR3 differences across clinicopathological groups. Using MiXCR, TCRdb reanalyzed the PCR reads. The V and J calls reflect TCRdb's pipeline rather than the authors' work. This table holds 13,000 to 15,000 clones, less than 30% found once. The gene calls are TRBV28 and TRBJ2-7; D call uncertain. The sequenced material came from tumor tissue. The clonotype originates from a female donor with papillary thyroid cancer or a benign thyroid nodule (not recorded which). Some clones in this sample may be carry-over from other donors' samples. The CDR3 DNA follows: TGTGCCAGCAGTTTATCCCCCTCGGGTTCCTACGAGCAGTACTTC. This encodes CASSLSPSGSYEQYF.